This TCR beta chain was captured in a study of blood T cell repertoires in COVID-19. This CDR3 is built from 15 residues. V dropped 3 bases and J dropped 1 base, with 12 bases sitting between them. CDR1 is LGHDT, CDR2 YNNKEL, per germline (reference sequence). In the source study's methods: How many nucleated cells were present was estimated from reference gene primer amplification. Produced via immunoSEQ multiplex PCR; TCRdb's table is partial and in-frame only. The V and J calls and clone size come from that table; D and trimming were worked out from the DNA. The profile shows about 93,000 clones, about nine tenths of them singletons.

V usage is TRBV3-1 (or the pseudogene TRBV3-2) and J usage is TRBJ1-1, with TRBD1 as a possible D gene (5 bases). The clonotype originates from a human donor with active COVID-19. The donor label of this sample is uncertain. Material: peripheral blood. The CDR3 loop reads CASSQSGRGNTEAFF. The CDR3 DNA sequence: TGTGCCAGCAGCCAGTCCGGGAGGGGGAACACTGAAGCTTTCTTT.